This TCR beta chain came from a study of technical replicates of blood from several donors. TCRdb's table, derived via immunoSEQ multiplex PCR, lists solely in-frame clones and lacks some. The sample lists tens of thousands of clones, about 95% seen once, with approximately 0.22% in the top ten. Per the germline V gene, CDR1 is MNHNY and CDR2 is SVGAGI (reference sequence). The CDR3 length is 11 residues. Unmatched junction bases numbered 1, after V lost 4 bases and J lost 7 bases. V and J are TRBV6-6 and TRBJ2-7, with TRBD1 identical over 7 bases. The source of this sequence is a human donor in good health. What was sequenced was T cells isolated from PBMCs. The CDR3 DNA is TGTGCCAGCAGTTGGGGACAGGAGCAGTACTTC. Protein product: CASSWGQEQYF.